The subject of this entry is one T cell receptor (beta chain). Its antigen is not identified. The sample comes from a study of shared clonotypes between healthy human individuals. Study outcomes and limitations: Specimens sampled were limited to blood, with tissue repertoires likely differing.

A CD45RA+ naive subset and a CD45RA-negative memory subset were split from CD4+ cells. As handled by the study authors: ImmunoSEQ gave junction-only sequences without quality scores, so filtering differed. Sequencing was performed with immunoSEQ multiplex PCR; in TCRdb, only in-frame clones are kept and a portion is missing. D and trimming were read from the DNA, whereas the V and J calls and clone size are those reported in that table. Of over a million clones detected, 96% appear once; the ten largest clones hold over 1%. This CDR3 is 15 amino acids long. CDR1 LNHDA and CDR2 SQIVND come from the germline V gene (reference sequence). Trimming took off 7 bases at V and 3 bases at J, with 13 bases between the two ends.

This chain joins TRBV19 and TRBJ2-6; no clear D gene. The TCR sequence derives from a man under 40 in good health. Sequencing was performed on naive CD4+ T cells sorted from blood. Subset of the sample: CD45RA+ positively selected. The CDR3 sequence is CASKRVGNGANVLTF. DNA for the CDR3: TGTGCCAGTAAAAGGGTGGGGAATGGGGCCAACGTCCTGACTTTC. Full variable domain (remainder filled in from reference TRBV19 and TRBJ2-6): DGGITQSPKYLFRKEGQNVTLSCEQNLNHDAMYWYRQDPGQGLRLIYYSQIVNDFQKGDIAEGYSVSREKKESFPLTVTSAQKNPTAFYLCASKRVGNGANVLTFGAGSRLTVL.